Below, 10 T cell receptor beta chains from the same sample are listed, as sequenced in a study of blood T cell repertoires in COVID-19. Only in-frame clones appear in the TCRdb table, and some are missing; sequencing was by immunoSEQ multiplex PCR. Among a few hundred thousand clones listed, around 90% were seen once. Sequencing was done on a sample of PBMCs or T cells enriched from blood (not recorded which). The receptors were sampled from a woman aged 50 to 60 who had recovered from COVID-19.

V and J are TRBV5-8 and TRBJ1-2; 8 nucleotides match TRBD1. The CDR3 is made up of 15 amino acids. V was pared by 2 bases and J by 8 bases, with 11 bases of the junction left unmatched. CDR1 and CDR2 (germline): SGHTS, YDEGEE. Here the CDR3 reads CASSLPGGNPLGYTF. The CDR3 DNA reads TGTGCCAGCAGCTTACCAGGGGGCAATCCCCTGGGCTACACCTTC.

Regarding this clone: This same CDR3 is encoded by further DNA sequences in the sample. The chain has TRBV4-3 and TRBJ1-5; TRBD1 aligns across 8 bases. The CDR3 loop spans 15 amino acids. CDR1 is LGHNA and CDR2 is YSLEER in the germline V gene. Trimming at V came to 0 bases and at J to 7 bases, leaving 5 bases not matched to a gene. The CDR3 DNA is TGCGCCAGCAGCCAAGATTCAGGGGGCGGGCAGCCCCAGCATTTT. Translated: CASSQDSGGGQPQHF.

This CDR3 reads CASSQDRGGRSEKLFF. The CDR3 region has the DNA TGTGCCAGCAGCCAAGATCGAGGGGGAAGGAGTGAAAAACTGTTTTTT. J is TRBJ1-4 and V is TRBV3-1 (or the pseudogene TRBV3-2); TRBD1 is a possible D gene (6 bases). The CDR3 extends over 16 amino acids. Trimming took off 0 bases at V and 7 bases at J, with 15 bases between the two ends. From germline, CDR1 is LGHDT and CDR2 YNNKEL (reference sequence).

The CDR3 nucleotides are TGTGCCAGTAGTATACAAACTAGCGGCTATAGGGATACGCAGTATTTT. Encoded protein: CASSIQTSGYRDTQYF. The chain uses TRBV19 and TRBJ2-3, with 8 nucleotides matching TRBD2. Germline CDR1 and CDR2: LNHDA and SQIVND (reference sequence). With 2 bases clipped from V and 6 bases from J, the junction kept 10 bases outside the gene matches. The CDR3 runs 16 residues.

The chain combines TRBV6-5 with TRBJ2-4; possible D gene TRBD2, 5 bases. The V and J ends lost 0 bases and 14 bases respectively, with 14 bases between them. CDR3 size: 13 residues. Germline V gives CDR1 MNHEY, CDR2 SVGAGI. This CDR3 reads CASSYSNGNSEYF. In nucleotides, the CDR3 is TGTGCCAGCAGTTACTCGAACGGGAATAGTGAGTACTTC.

This chain joins TRBV28 and TRBJ2-3; the D gene is possibly TRBD2 (6 bases). The length of the CDR3 is 15 residues. The V end lost 2 bases, the J end lost 4 bases, and 13 bases lay between the germline ends. Germline values: CDR1 MDHEN, CDR2 SYDVKM. CDR3 amino acids: CASSLPGVEADTQYF. In nucleotides, the CDR3 is TGTGCCAGCAGTTTACCGGGAGTCGAAGCAGATACGCAGTATTTT.

A single count supports this clone. The rearrangement uses TRBV2 and TRBJ2-7, with 11 bases fitting TRBD1. The length of the CDR3 is 13 residues. Germline values: CDR1 SNHLY, CDR2 FYNNEI. Trimming removed 7 bases from V and 4 bases from J; junction bases left unmatched: 3. The CDR3, as DNA: TGTGCCAGCAACCGGGACAGGGGGTACGAGCAGTACTTC. As protein: CASNRDRGYEQYF.

This chain joins TRBV5-6 and TRBJ1-6, with 9 bases lining up with TRBD1. CDR1 is SGHDT and CDR2 is YYEEEE in the germline V gene. The trim removed 1 base at V and 7 bases at J, leaving 3 bases unmatched. This CDR3 comprises 15 residues. In DNA, the CDR3 is TGTGCCAGCAGCTTGATTGGGACAGGGAATTCACCCCTCCACTTT. It translates to CASSLIGTGNSPLHF.

This clone has just a few counts. The chain has TRBV7-9 and TRBJ1-4; D ambiguous. This CDR3 is 16 amino acids long. Germline loops: CDR1 SEHNR, CDR2 FQNEAQ (reference sequence). The ends were cut back, 2 bases at V and 4 bases at J, with 14 bases in the middle. CDR3 nucleotide sequence: TGTGCCAGCAGCTTAACGGAGGCCTGGGGTAATGAAAAACTGTTTTTT. Translated, it gives CASSLTEAWGNEKLFF. The whole variable domain, filled in from reference TRBV7-9 and TRBJ1-4, reads DTGVSQNPRHKITKRGQNVTFRCDPISEHNRLYWYRQTLGQGPEFLTYFQNEAQLEKSRLLSDRFSAERPKGSFSTLEIQRTEQGDSAMYLCASSLTEAWGNEKLFFGSGTQLSVL.

This clone was observed a handful of times. The chain recombines TRBV2 with TRBJ2-2; D ambiguous. The V end was cut by 5 bases, the J end by 4 bases, with 8 bases between. This CDR3 spans 13 amino acids. Germline CDR1 and CDR2: SNHLY and FYNNEI. The CDR3 nucleotides are TGTGCCAGCAGTTCAACATTCACCGGGGAGCTGTTTTTT. It yields the protein CASSSTFTGELFF. The entire variable domain, with the rest obtained from reference TRBV2 and TRBJ2-2, is as follows: EPEVTQTPSHQVTQMGQEVILRCVPISNHLYFYWYRQILGQKVEFLVSFYNNEISEKSEIFDDQFSVERPDGSNFTLKIRSTKLEDSAMYFCASSSTFTGELFFGEGSRLTVL.